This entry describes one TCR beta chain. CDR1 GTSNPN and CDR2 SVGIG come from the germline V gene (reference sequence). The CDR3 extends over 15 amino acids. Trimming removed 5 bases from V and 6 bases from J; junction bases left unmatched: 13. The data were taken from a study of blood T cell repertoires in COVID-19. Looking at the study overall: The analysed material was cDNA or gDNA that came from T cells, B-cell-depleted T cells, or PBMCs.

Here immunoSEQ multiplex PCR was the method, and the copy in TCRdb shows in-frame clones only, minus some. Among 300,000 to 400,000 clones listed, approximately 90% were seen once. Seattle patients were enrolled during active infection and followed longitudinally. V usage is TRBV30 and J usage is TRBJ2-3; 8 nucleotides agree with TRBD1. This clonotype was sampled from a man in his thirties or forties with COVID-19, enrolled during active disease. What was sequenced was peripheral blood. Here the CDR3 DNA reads TGTGCCTGGCGTGGCAGGGGGCATTATAGGGATACGCAGTATTTT. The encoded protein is CAWRGRGHYRDTQYF.